This passage covers 8 T cell receptor beta chains from one sample sequenced in a study of beta chain features in type 1 diabetes. Every bit of the isolated RNA underwent reverse transcription, so sequencing read expressed TCRB transcripts. Clones were sequenced by immunoSEQ multiplex PCR, and TCRdb holds only the in-frame ones, with some missing. Among about 450,000 clones listed, about an eighth were seen once. Sequencing was done on a sample of naive CD4+ T cells from blood. The receptors derive from a woman under 30 in good health.

This clone has just a few counts. The chain is built from TRBV5-4 and TRBJ1-1; possible D gene TRBD1, 5 bases. Germline V gene sequence: CDR1 SGHNT, CDR2 YYREEE (reference sequence). This CDR3 has 15 amino acids. Trimming took 0 bases from V and 2 from J, leaving 11 bases between them. CDR3 region: CASSLDGRGNTEAFF. In DNA, the CDR3 is TGTGCCAGCAGCTTGGACGGGCGGGGCAACACTGAAGCTTTCTTT.

On this clone: A read error is possible here, since a much larger clone lies one base away. This chain connects TRBV6-4 to TRBJ2-6; D not resolved. The CDR3 runs 13 residues. V gave up 0 bases and J gave up 3 bases, with 0 bases separating them. CDR1 and CDR2 (germline): MRHNA, SNTAGT. CDR3 nucleotides: TGTGCCAGCAGTGACTCTGGGGCCAACGTCCTGACTTTC. Its translation is CASSDSGANVLTF.

This clone was seen a few times. This chain joins TRBV13 and TRBJ2-5; 7 bases align to TRBD1. Germline CDR1 PRHDT, CDR2 FYEKMQ (reference sequence). V was pared by 6 bases and J by 5 bases, with 9 bases of the junction left unmatched. The CDR3 has 14 residues. CDR3 DNA sequence: TGTGCCAGCAGTACAGGGGCGGAGAGGGAGACCCAGTACTTC. Translated: CASSTGAERETQYF.

The chain employs TRBV25-1 and TRBJ1-3; no definite D call. Germline-derived CDR1 and CDR2 are MGHDK and SYGVNS. The V end was cut by 3 bases, the J end by 0 bases, with 6 bases between. This CDR3 is 14 amino acids long. The CDR3 spells CASSDAGSGNTIYF. CDR3 DNA: TGTGCCAGCAGTGACGCAGGCTCTGGAAACACCATATATTTT.

V gene TRBV2 combines with J gene TRBJ2-1; D perhaps matches TRBD1 (5 bases). Trimming took 8 bases from V and 0 from J, leaving 11 bases between them. There are 14 residues in the CDR3. Per the germline V gene, CDR1 is SNHLY and CDR2 is FYNNEI. The CDR3 region is CASGALSSYNEQFF. CDR3 DNA: TGTGCCAGCGGGGCCTTGAGCTCCTACAATGAGCAGTTCTTC.

This clone has a handful of counts. The J gene is TRBJ2-1, the V gene TRBV9; 9 nucleotides align to TRBD2. Germline lookup yields CDR1 SGDLS and CDR2 YYNGEE. The CDR3 runs 15 residues. Losses at the gene ends were 2 bases for V and 3 bases for J; bases not matched to a gene: 3. CDR3 protein: CASSVREGYYNEQFF. Written as DNA, the CDR3 is TGTGCCAGCAGCGTGCGGGAGGGGTACTACAATGAGCAGTTCTTC.

The V call is TRBV19, the J call TRBJ2-7; no reliable D call. CDR1 is LNHDA and CDR2 is SQIVND in the germline V gene (reference sequence). V shed 4 bases and J shed 0 bases, with 13 bases lying between them. The CDR3 is 15 amino acids. CDR3: CASSTETLSSYEQYF. CDR3 nucleotides: TGTGCCAGTAGTACCGAGACACTTAGCTCCTACGAGCAGTACTTC.

In this sample, this clone turned up a few times. V and J are TRBV15 and TRBJ2-1, with D hard to call. V gave up 5 bases and J gave up 7 bases, with 9 bases separating them. The CDR3 extends over 12 amino acids. Germline CDR1 reads LNHNV; CDR2 reads YYDKDF (reference sequence). CDR3 amino acids: CATSFRRNEQFF. CDR3 in DNA: TGTGCCACCAGCTTTCGGCGGAATGAGCAGTTCTTC.